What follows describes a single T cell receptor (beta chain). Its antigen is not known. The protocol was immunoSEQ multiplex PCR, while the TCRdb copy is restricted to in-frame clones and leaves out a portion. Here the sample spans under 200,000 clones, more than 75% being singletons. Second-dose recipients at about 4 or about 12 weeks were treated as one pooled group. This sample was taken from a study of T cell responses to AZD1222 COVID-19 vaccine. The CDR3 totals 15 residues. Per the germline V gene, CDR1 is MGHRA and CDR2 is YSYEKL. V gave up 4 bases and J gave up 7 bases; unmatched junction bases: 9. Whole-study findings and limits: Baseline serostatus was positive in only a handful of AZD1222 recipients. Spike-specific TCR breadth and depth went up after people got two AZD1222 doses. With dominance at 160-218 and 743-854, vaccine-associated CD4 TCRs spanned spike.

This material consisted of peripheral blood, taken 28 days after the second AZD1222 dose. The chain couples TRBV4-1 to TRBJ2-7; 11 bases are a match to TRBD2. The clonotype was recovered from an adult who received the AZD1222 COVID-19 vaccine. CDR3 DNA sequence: TGCGCCAGCAGCCCCATACTAGCGGGAGCAGGGGAGCAGTACTTC. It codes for CASSPILAGAGEQYF.